This T cell receptor (beta chain) was observed in a study of blood T cell repertoires in COVID-19. In the study overall: Nucleic acid was either cDNA or gDNA, and it came from T cells, B-cell-depleted T cells, or PBMCs.

Assay: immunoSEQ multiplex PCR; the TCRdb copy retains only in-frame clones and omits some. The data show 170,000 or so clones, roughly 86% seen once. Seattle patients were enrolled while actively infected and followed longitudinally. The CDR3 covers 14 residues. V dropped 2 bases and J dropped 0 bases, with 7 bases sitting between them. Germline lookup yields CDR1 PRHDT and CDR2 FYEKMQ (reference sequence). The chain joins TRBV13 to TRBJ1-2, with D perhaps matching TRBD1 (6 bases). The TCR sequence derives from a man between 60 and 70 years old with COVID-19, enrolled during active disease. The sequenced sample was peripheral blood. DNA for the CDR3: TGTGCCAGCAGCTTAAGACAGGCTAACTATGGCTACACCTTC. Protein: CASSLRQANYGYTF. Looking up the rest from reference TRBV13 and TRBJ1-2 gives the full variable domain: AAGVIQSPRHLIKEKRETATLKCYPIPRHDTVYWYQQGPGQDPQFLISFYEKMQSDKGSIPDRFSAQQFSDYHSELNMSSLELGDSALYFCASSLRQANYGYTFGSGTRLTVV.